What follows are 10 T cell receptor beta chains derived from one specimen sequenced in a study of Tregs in tolerant kidney transplant recipients. TCRdb keeps only in-frame clones here, not all; method: immunoSEQ multiplex PCR. The sample gives over 85,000 clones, 93% of which show up once; 0.46% is in the top ten. The sequencing used CD4+ T cells from blood, collected before the transplant. These receptors came from a human donor who received a combined kidney and bone marrow transplant.

This chain links TRBV10-3 with TRBJ1-4; perhaps TRBD1 as D (5 bases). Per germline, CDR1 ENHRY and CDR2 SYGVKD. V was cut by 3 bases and J by 7 bases, with 6 bases left in between. The CDR3 has 12 amino acids. CDR3 region: CAISDGGEKLFF. The CDR3 DNA is TGTGCCATCAGTGACGGGGGTGAAAAACTGTTTTTT.

V is TRBV21-1 and J is TRBJ1-1; TRBD1 is taken as the D call from the table, unchecked against the DNA. TRBV21-1 is annotated as a pseudogene. This CDR3 spans 16 amino acids. Here the CDR3 DNA reads TGTGCCAGTGCCCGGAGGGACAGGCTGATGAACACTGAAGCTTTCTTT. This encodes CASARRDRLMNTEAFF.

The chain combines TRBV5-6 with TRBJ2-5, with D maybe TRBD1 (6 bases). Deletions cut 0 bases from V and 5 bases from J, with 14 bases between. There are 15 residues in the CDR3. Germline V gene sequence: CDR1 SGHDT, CDR2 YYEEEE. The CDR3 sequence: CASSLVGQGRETQYF. DNA for the CDR3: TGTGCCAGCAGCTTGGTTGGCCAGGGGCGGGAGACCCAGTACTTC. Complete variable domain (other parts from reference TRBV5-6 and TRBJ2-5): DAGVTQSPTHLIKTRGQQVTLRCSPKSGHDTVSWYQQALGQGPQFIFQYYEEEERQRGNFPDRFSGHQFPNYSSELNVNALLLGDSALYLCASSLVGQGRETQYFGPGTRLLVL.

This sequence joins TRBV7-3 and TRBJ2-1, with 7 nucleotides matching TRBD2. V was pared by 8 bases and J by 5 bases, with 6 bases of the junction left unmatched. Per germline, CDR1 SGHTA and CDR2 FQGTGA. The length of the CDR3 is 13 residues. In DNA, the CDR3 is TGTGCCAGCGGGGAGGGTGTAAACAATGAGCAGTTCTTC. Protein product: CASGEGVNNEQFF.

Only one count was recorded for this clone. The junction does not match germline at one end; this may be a read error. This specimen includes other DNA sequences encoding the same CDR3. In nucleotides, the CDR3 is TGCGCCGGCAGCAGCGGGGGGACAGGAAATTCACCCCTCCACTTT. Translating it yields CAGSSGGTGNSPLHF. The chain joins TRBV4-1 to TRBJ1-6, with 8 bases matching TRBD1. Germline V lookup: CDR1 MGHRA, CDR2 YSYEKL. The CDR3 is made up of 15 amino acids.

The genes are TRBV11-3 and TRBJ2-5; D may be TRBD1 (6 bases). The CDR3 sequence is 13 residues long. The germline V gene encodes CDR1 SGHNT and CDR2 YENEEA. V lost 2 bases and J lost 5, with 9 bases in between. Written as DNA, the CDR3 is TGTGCCAGCAGCTTAACAGGGCTGGAGACCCAGTACTTC. It is translated as CASSLTGLETQYF.

The J gene is TRBJ2-5, the V gene TRBV11-1, with D tentatively TRBD2 (6 bases). The CDR3 is 14 amino acids. Germline assignment: CDR1 SGHAT and CDR2 FQDESV (reference sequence). The V gene lost 1 base and the J gene lost 4 bases, with 10 bases spanning the gap. CDR3 in amino acids: CASSLVLGGETQYF. As DNA, the CDR3 is TGTGCCAGCAGCTTAGTCCTGGGAGGAGAGACCCAGTACTTC.

The chain links TRBV11-2 to TRBJ1-1, with D possibly being TRBD1 (6 bases). The CDR3 covers 15 residues. The V gene lost 2 bases and the J gene lost 4 bases, with 14 bases spanning the gap. The germline V gene encodes CDR1 SGHAT and CDR2 FQNNGV. As DNA, the CDR3 is TGTGCCAGCAGCTTAACCCAGGGGCAGGGCACTGAAGCTTTCTTT. Its translation: CASSLTQGQGTEAFF. Filled out from reference TRBV11-2 and TRBJ1-1, the complete variable domain reads EAGVAQSPRYKIIEKRQSVAFWCNPISGHATLYWYQQILGQGPKLLIQFQNNGVVDDSQLPKDRFSAERLKGVDSTLKIQPAKLEDSAVYLCASSLTQGQGTEAFFGQGTRLTVV.

V and J are TRBV7-9 and TRBJ2-2, with D perhaps matching TRBD2 (7 bases). This CDR3 is built from 16 residues. Per germline, CDR1 SEHNR and CDR2 FQNEAQ (reference sequence). Trimming stripped 5 bases from V and 6 bases from J, with 19 bases between. CDR3 sequence (DNA): TGTGCCAGCAGCACACCCCTTCAGGGGAGGGCCGGGGAGCTGTTTTTT. This sequence encodes CASSTPLQGRAGELFF.

The gene calls are TRBV11-2 and TRBJ2-7, with D tentatively TRBD2 (5 bases). V lost 2 bases, J lost 3 bases, and 14 bases lay in between. Germline V gene data show CDR1 as SGHAT and CDR2 as FQNNGV. This CDR3 comprises 15 residues. In nucleotides, the CDR3 is TGTGCCAGCAGCTTAATGGCGGTTGAGGGCTACGAGCAGTACTTC. Protein: CASSLMAVEGYEQYF.